This T cell receptor beta chain comes out of a study of blood T cells in healthy people across ages. This CDR3 is built from 17 residues. The germline gives CDR1 LGHNA, CDR2 YNFKEQ. The V and J ends lost 1 base and 2 bases, in that order; junction bases with no gene match: 5. Every donor contributed approximately 10 milliliters of peripheral blood by blood draw. Next came a second PCR, run for about 7 to 12 cycles, which used a sample-barcoded 5' primer along with a J-beta primer mix. One entry per CDR3 protein results from TCRdb running MiXCR on the 5' RACE reads. The sample holds roughly 1.9 million distinct CDR3 sequences, about two fifths seen once.

The sequence was obtained from a human donor in good health. Sequencing used blood. V and J are TRBV4-2 and TRBJ2-1; TRBD2 agrees at 10 bases. The DNA for the CDR3 is TGTGCCAGCAGCCAAGTTAGCGGGGGGTACACCTACAATGAGCAGTTCTTC. Translated, it gives CASSQVSGGYTYNEQFF.